A single sample is the source of the 4 T cell receptor beta chains below, sequenced in a study of radiotherapy plus CTLA-4 blockade in lung cancer. Repertoires were generated with immunoSEQ multiplex PCR, while TCRdb's copy carries only in-frame clones and drops some. This sample has about 90,000 clones, with 72% found just once. The sample in question was peripheral blood, obtained from a patient treated with radiotherapy plus ipilimumab. Source of these receptors: a human donor with non-small cell lung cancer that progressed on radiotherapy plus ipilimumab.

The chain combines TRBV7-9 with TRBJ2-1, with 7 bases matching TRBD2. This CDR3 spans 15 amino acids. In germline, CDR1 is SEHNR, CDR2 FQNEAQ (reference sequence). The V gene end was trimmed by 3 bases and the J gene end by 2 bases; junction bases not matched to a gene: 4. The CDR3 coding sequence is TGTGCCAGCAGCTTCCGGGCGGGAGCCTACAATGAGCAGTTCTTC. It yields the protein CASSFRAGAYNEQFF.

There are a few counts of this clone. For the CDR3, the DNA is TGTGCCAGCAGCGTAGGGGGACAGGGGAGCACCGGGGAGCTGTTTTTT. It encodes CASSVGGQGSTGELFF. V usage is TRBV9 and J usage is TRBJ2-2, with 10 bases identical to TRBD1. CDR1 and CDR2 (germline): SGDLS, YYNGEE. CDR3 length: 16 residues. J was trimmed by 4 bases and V by 0 bases; bases with no gene match: 3.

The chain has TRBV19 and TRBJ1-5; D not resolved. CDR3 length equals 15 residues. The germline V gene encodes CDR1 LNHDA and CDR2 SQIVND (reference sequence). V lost 2 bases to trimming and J lost 0 bases, with 8 bases between them. The CDR3 nucleotides are TGTGCCAGTAGTATAAACCGGTATAGCAATCAGCCCCAGCATTTT. It translates to CASSINRYSNQPQHF.

In its sample, this clone was seen once. The chain couples TRBV28 to TRBJ2-2; 9 bases match TRBD1. Germline CDR1 and CDR2: MDHEN and SYDVKM. The junction had 7 bases not matched to a gene; V was cut back by 2 bases and J by 3 bases. This CDR3 comprises 17 residues. As DNA, the CDR3 is TGTGCCAGCAGTTTACCCACAGGGGGCGCCTACACCGGGGAGCTGTTTTTT. Its translation: CASSLPTGGAYTGELFF.